The clone carrying this T cell receptor beta chain was counted between two and nine times. Sequencing used immunoSEQ multiplex PCR; TCRdb keeps in-frame clones, though not all of them. The table includes a few hundred thousand clones, approximately 86% detected once. This record belongs to a study of blood T cell repertoires in COVID-19. Turning to the study itself: Whether acute or convalescent, the COVID-19 samples came from the United States, Italy and Spain.

Seattle enrolled patients during active infection and tracked them longitudinally. Per germline, CDR1 MNHNY and CDR2 SVGAGI (reference sequence). V gave up 5 bases and J gave up 9 bases, with 5 bases separating them. There are 10 residues in the CDR3. Sequenced input: peripheral blood. The chain carries TRBV6-6 and TRBJ1-5; D gene unclear. The receptor comes from a woman aged 60-75 years with COVID-19, enrolled during active disease. As DNA, the CDR3 is TGTGCCAGCAGTCCCTCGCCCCAGCATTTT. This gives the protein CASSPSPQHF.